In its sample, the clone carrying this TCR beta chain was seen a few times. Its specificity is not known. Researchers ran the PCR with 60 Vbeta and 13 Jbeta primers. Original processing methods: Unique TCR beta chains numbered about 79 million in a later analysis, with around 10 million shared. Profiled with immunoSEQ multiplex PCR; TCRdb holds only in-frame clones, not every one. That table gives V, J and clone size, and the DNA gave D and trimming. The sample gives hundreds of thousands of clones, approximately 80% of which show up once; about 3.8% is in the top ten. This specimen comes from a study of cytomegalovirus exposure and HLA in healthy donors. With 10 bases clipped from V and 6 bases from J, the junction kept 11 bases outside the gene matches. The CDR3 is 15 amino acids. Germline V gene sequence: CDR1 MRHNA, CDR2 SNTAGT. Whole-study results and caveats: 16,951 TCR beta sequences were associated with HLA alleles at 0.05 false discovery rate in a later analysis. The classifier reportedly diagnosed cytomegalovirus status with high specificity and sensitivity.

This sequence was found in a male donor in good health and CMV-seronegative. The gene calls are TRBV6-4 and TRBJ2-1; 11 positions agree with TRBD2. Sequencing input: PBMCs. DNA of the CDR3: TGTGCCACCTCCGTACTAGCGGGAGTACGCAATGAGCAGTTCTTC. The encoded protein is CATSVLAGVRNEQFF.